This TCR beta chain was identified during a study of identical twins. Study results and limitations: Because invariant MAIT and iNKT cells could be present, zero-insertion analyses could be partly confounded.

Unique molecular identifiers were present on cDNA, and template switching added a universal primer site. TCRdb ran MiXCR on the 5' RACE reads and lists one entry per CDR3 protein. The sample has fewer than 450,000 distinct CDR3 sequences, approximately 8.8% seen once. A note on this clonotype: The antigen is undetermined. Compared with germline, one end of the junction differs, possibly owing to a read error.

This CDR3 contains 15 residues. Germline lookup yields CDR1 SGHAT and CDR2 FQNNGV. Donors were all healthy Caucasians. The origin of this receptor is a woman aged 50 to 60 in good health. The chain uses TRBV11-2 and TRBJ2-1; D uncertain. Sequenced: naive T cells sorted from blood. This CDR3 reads CSSRDRLSSYNEQFF. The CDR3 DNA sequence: TGTTCCAGCAGAGATCGGTTAAGCTCCTACAATGAGCAGTTCTTC.